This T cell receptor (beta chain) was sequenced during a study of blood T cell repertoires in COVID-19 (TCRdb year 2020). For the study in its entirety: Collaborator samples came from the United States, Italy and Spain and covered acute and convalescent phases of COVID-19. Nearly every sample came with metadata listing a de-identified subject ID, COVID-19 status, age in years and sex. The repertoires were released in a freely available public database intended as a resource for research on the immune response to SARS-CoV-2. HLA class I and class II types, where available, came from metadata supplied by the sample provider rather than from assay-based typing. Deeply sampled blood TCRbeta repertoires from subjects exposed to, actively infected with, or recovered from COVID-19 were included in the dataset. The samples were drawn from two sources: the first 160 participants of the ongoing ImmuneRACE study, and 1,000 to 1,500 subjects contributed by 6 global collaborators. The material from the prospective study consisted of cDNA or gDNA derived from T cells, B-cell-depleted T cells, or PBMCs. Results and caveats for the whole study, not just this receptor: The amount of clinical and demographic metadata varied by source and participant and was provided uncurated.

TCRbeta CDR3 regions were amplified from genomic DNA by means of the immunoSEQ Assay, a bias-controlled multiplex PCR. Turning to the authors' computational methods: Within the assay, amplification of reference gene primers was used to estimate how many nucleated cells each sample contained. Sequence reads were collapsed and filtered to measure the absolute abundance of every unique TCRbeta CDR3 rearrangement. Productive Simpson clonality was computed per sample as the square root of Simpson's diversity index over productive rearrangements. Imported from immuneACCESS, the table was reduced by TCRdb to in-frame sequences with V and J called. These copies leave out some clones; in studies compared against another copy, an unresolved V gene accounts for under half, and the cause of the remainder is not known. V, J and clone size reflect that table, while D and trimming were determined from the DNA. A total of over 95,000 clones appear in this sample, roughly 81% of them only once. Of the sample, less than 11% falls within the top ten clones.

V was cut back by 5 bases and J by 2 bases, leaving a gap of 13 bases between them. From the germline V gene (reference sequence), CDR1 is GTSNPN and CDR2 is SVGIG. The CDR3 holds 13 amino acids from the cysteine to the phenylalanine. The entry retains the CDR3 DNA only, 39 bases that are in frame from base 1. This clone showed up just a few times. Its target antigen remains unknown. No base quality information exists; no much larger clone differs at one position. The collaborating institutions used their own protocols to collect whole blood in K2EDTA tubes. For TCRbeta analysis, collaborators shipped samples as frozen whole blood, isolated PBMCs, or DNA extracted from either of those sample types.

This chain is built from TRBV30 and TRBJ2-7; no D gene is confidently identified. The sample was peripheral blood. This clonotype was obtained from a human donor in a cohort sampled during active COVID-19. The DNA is TGTGCCTGGCGGTCGGGTGTGCCCTACGAGCAGTACTTC. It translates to CAWRSGVPYEQYF.